A selection of T cell receptor beta chains follows, all from one sample in a study of control samples from healthy donors and cancer patients. Sequenced by immunoSEQ multiplex PCR; TCRdb stores in-frame clones only, minus some. Among about 98,000 clones listed, roughly four fifths were seen once. Sequencing input: blood. These receptors all stem from a man aged 55-75 years in good health. CDR3s include the opening cysteine and the closing phenylalanine or tryptophan. A D gene is named only where the DNA matches it firmly. Size values are once, few and many counts, or a class for expanded clones, and some rows have none.

>.|TRBV2|.|TRBJ1-4
CAGSDWGNEKLFF
TGTGCCGGCAGCGATTGGGGAAATGAAAAACTGTTTTTT
>.|TRBV12-3/TRBV12-4|.|TRBJ1-6
CASSTSNSPLHF
TGTGCCAGCAGTACGAGCAATTCACCCCTCCACTTT
>.|TRBV19|TRBD1|TRBJ2-7
CASRLRDRSSYEQYF
TGTGCCAGTAGGTTACGGGACAGAAGCTCCTACGAGCAGTACTTC
>.|TRBV3-1/TRBV3-2|TRBD2|TRBJ2-3
CASSQPSGRTTDTQYF
TGTGCCAGCAGCCAACCTAGCGGGAGAACGACAGATACGCAGTATTTT
>once|TRBV4-1|TRBD1|TRBJ2-7
CASSRGTGLAYEQYF
TGCGCCAGCAGCCGCGGGACAGGGCTAGCCTACGAGCAGTACTTC
>once|TRBV28|TRBD2|TRBJ2-4
CASSLSGHRTSGIHF
TGTGCCAGCAGTTTGTCGGGCCACAGGACTAGCGGGATACACTTC
>.|TRBV10-3|TRBD2|TRBJ2-7
CATGLERYEQYF
TGTGCCACTGGACTAGAACGGTACGAGCAGTACTTC
>.|TRBV9|.|TRBJ2-7
CASSVDGQGYNEQYF
TGTGCCAGCAGCGTAGATGGACAAGGGTACAACGAGCAGTACTTC
>.|TRBV5-4|TRBD1|TRBJ2-2
CASSSRTGATGELFF
TGTGCCAGCAGCTCGCGGACAGGAGCTACCGGGGAGCTGTTTTTT
>.|TRBV19|TRBD2|TRBJ2-1
CASSGLAWRDEQFF
TGTGCCAGTAGCGGACTAGCGTGGAGGGATGAGCAGTTCTTC
>.|TRBV5-1|TRBD1|TRBJ1-1
CASSLDEPGGGRTEAFF
TGCGCCAGCAGCTTGGATGAGCCAGGGGGCGGGAGGACTGAAGCTTTCTTT
>once|TRBV5-1|.|TRBJ2-1
CASSLGELGNEQFF
TGCGCCAGCAGCTTGGGGGAGCTGGGCAATGAGCAGTTCTTC
>.|TRBV6-5|.|TRBJ1-4
CASSYSQGWVEKLFF
TGTGCCAGCAGTTACAGTCAGGGTTGGGTGGAAAAACTGTTTTTT
>few|TRBV6-1|.|TRBJ2-2
CASSEAGDTGELFF
TGTGCCAGCAGTGAAGCGGGGGACACCGGGGAGCTGTTTTTT
>.|TRBV18|.|TRBJ2-5
CASSPGYQGAETQYF
TGTGCCAGCTCACCCGGCTATCAGGGAGCAGAGACCCAGTACTTC
>.|TRBV5-1|TRBD1|TRBJ2-7
CASSPRQGESYEQYF
TGCGCCAGCAGCCCCCGACAGGGGGAATCCTACGAGCAGTACTTC
>.|TRBV12-5|.|TRBJ2-5
CASGLSTSSETQYF
TGTGCTAGTGGTTTGTCGACTAGTTCCGAGACCCAGTACTTC
>.|TRBV6-5|.|TRBJ1-4
CASSWDGGDNEKLFF
TGTGCCAGCAGTTGGGATGGGGGTGATAATGAAAAACTGTTTTTT
>.|TRBV4-2|TRBD1|TRBJ2-5
CATTGGQGSRQETQYF
TGTGCCACGACGGGGGGACAGGGTAGTCGCCAAGAGACCCAGTACTTC
>.|TRBV6-2/TRBV6-3|TRBD2|TRBJ2-3
CASSYPSGGITDTQYF
TGTGCCAGCAGTTACCCTAGCGGGGGAATCACAGATACGCAGTATTTT
>.|TRBV4-1|TRBD2|TRBJ2-7
CASSEAGGLKGEQYF
TGCGCCAGCAGCGAAGCGGGGGGATTAAAGGGCGAGCAGTACTTC
>.|TRBV11-3|.|TRBJ2-2
CASSRRGTPTAGELFF
TGTGCCAGCAGCCGGAGGGGGACCCCCACTGCCGGGGAGCTGTTTTTT
>.|TRBV10-3|TRBD1|TRBJ2-7
CAISHTGTGTHEQYF
TGTGCCATCAGTCACACCGGGACAGGGACCCACGAGCAGTACTTC
>.|TRBV28|TRBD1|TRBJ2-2
CASRAGGSNTGELFF
TGTGCCAGCAGGGCAGGGGGTTCGAACACCGGGGAGCTGTTTTTT
>medium-sized|TRBV30|.|TRBJ2-3
CAWSRRAADTQYF
TGTGCCTGGAGTCGGAGGGCGGCAGATACGCAGTATTTT
>.|TRBV7-9|TRBD2|TRBJ2-5
CASSFSGSGETQYF
TGTGCCAGCAGTTTTAGCGGGAGTGGAGAGACCCAGTACTTC
>.|TRBV3-1/TRBV3-2|.|TRBJ1-4
CASSQDPPVWVGEKLFF
TGTGCCAGCAGCCAAGATCCCCCGGTTTGGGTCGGTGAAAAACTGTTTTTT
>.|TRBV13|.|TRBJ2-7
CASSLVFYRPRDKGKGGHYEQYF
TGTGCCAGCAGCTTAGTTTTTTATCGTCCTCGAGATAAGGGGAAGGGAGGCCACTACGAGCAGTACTTC
>medium-sized|TRBV6-1|.|TRBJ2-4
CASSEGAEGIQYF
TGTGCCAGCAGTGAAGGTGCTGAGGGCATTCAGTACTTC
>.|TRBV7-8|.|TRBJ2-3
CASNSGSTSSQYF
TGTGCCAGCAACAGCGGGTCCACCTCCTCGCAGTATTTT
>.|TRBV5-1|.|TRBJ2-7
CASSGGGRYEQYF
TGCGCCAGCAGCGGGGGAGGCAGATACGAGCAGTACTTC
>.|TRBV5-1|TRBD1|TRBJ1-4
CASSQTGSNEKLFF
TGCGCCAGCAGCCAGACAGGGAGTAATGAAAAACTGTTTTTT
>.|TRBV12-3/TRBV12-4|.|TRBJ2-7
CASILDRHGEQYF
TGTGCCAGCATCCTCGACAGGCACGGCGAGCAGTACTTC
>once|TRBV10-3|.|TRBJ2-7
CAISGGDSKFYEQYF
TGTGCCATCAGTGGGGGGGACAGTAAGTTCTACGAGCAGTACTTC
>.|TRBV11-2|.|TRBJ2-7
CASSLVQSSYEQYF
TGTGCCAGCAGCTTAGTCCAAAGCTCCTACGAGCAGTACTTC
>.|TRBV15|.|TRBJ1-5
CATSRGEGVRPQHF
TGTGCCACCAGCAGAGGGGAGGGAGTTCGGCCCCAGCATTTT
>.|TRBV19|.|TRBJ2-2
CASSMERGELFF
TGTGCCAGTAGTATGGAAAGGGGGGAGCTGTTTTTT
>.|TRBV7-6|.|TRBJ1-1
CASSFKGATKNTEAFF
TGTGCCAGCAGCTTCAAAGGGGCTACGAAAAACACTGAAGCTTTCTTT
>.|TRBV11-2|TRBD1|TRBJ2-7
CASTMGQSSYEQYF
TGTGCCAGCACCATGGGACAGAGCTCCTACGAGCAGTACTTC
>once|TRBV28|TRBD1|TRBJ2-7
CASSLPRGLINEQYF
TGTGCCAGCAGCCTACCGAGGGGGCTAATAAACGAGCAGTACTTC
>.|TRBV11-2|.|TRBJ2-7
CASKSGVGQYF
TGTGCCAGCAAGTCGGGAGTAGGGCAGTACTTC
>few|TRBV25-1|.|TRBJ1-1
CASTPGGAEAFF
TGTGCCAGCACCCCTGGGGGGGCTGAAGCTTTCTTT
>.|TRBV6-5|.|TRBJ2-7
CASRNPGPSSYEQYF
TGTGCCAGCAGGAATCCGGGACCAAGCTCCTACGAGCAGTACTTC
>.|TRBV3-1/TRBV3-2|.|TRBJ1-2
CASSQVYQGEGYTF
TGTGCCAGCAGCCAAGTCTATCAGGGTGAAGGCTACACCTTC
>.|TRBV18|.|TRBJ2-5
CASSPGTVSQETQYF
TGTGCCAGCTCACCCGGGACGGTGAGCCAAGAGACCCAGTACTTC
>.|TRBV11-2|.|TRBJ2-1
CASRDWGGSYNEQFF
TGTGCCAGCAGGGATTGGGGCGGCTCCTACAATGAGCAGTTCTTC
>.|TRBV7-2|.|TRBJ1-3
CASSPRQGNTIYF
TGTGCCAGCAGCCCTCGACAGGGAAACACCATATATTTT
>few|TRBV7-9|.|TRBJ2-7
CASSDTIEQYF
TGTGCCAGCAGTGATACTATCGAGCAGTACTTC
>.|TRBV9|TRBD2|TRBJ2-2
CASTRREAPTGELFF
TGTGCCAGCACGAGACGGGAGGCCCCCACCGGGGAGCTGTTTTTT